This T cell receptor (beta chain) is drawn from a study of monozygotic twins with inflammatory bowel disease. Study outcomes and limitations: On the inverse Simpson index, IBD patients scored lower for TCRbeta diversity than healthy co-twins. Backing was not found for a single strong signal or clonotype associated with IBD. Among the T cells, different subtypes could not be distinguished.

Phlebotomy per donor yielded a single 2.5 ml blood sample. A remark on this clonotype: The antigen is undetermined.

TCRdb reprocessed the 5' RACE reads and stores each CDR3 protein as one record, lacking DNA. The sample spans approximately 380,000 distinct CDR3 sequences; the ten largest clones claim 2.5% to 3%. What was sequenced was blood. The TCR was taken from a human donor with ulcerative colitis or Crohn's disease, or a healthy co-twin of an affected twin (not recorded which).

The CDR3 here is CSAGPVRYNEQFF. V gene TRBV20-1 combines with J gene TRBJ2-1; the TCRdb D gene call, TRBD2, has no DNA to confirm it. This CDR3 region has 13 residues. Germline V CDR1 and CDR2: DFQATT, SNEGSKA (reference sequence).